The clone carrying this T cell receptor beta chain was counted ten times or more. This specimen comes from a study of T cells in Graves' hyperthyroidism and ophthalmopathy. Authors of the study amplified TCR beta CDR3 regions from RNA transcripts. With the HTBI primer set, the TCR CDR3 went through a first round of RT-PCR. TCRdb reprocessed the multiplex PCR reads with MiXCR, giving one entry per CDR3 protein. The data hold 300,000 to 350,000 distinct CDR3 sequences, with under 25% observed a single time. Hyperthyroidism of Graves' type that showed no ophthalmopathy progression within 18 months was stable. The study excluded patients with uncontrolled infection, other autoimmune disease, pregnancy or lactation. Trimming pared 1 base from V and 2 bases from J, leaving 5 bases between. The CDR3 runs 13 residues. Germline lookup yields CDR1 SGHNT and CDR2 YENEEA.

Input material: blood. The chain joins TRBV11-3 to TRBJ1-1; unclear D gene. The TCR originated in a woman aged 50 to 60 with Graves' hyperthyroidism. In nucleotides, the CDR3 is TGTGCCAGCAGCTTAGCAGCAAACACTGAAGCTTTCTTT. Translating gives CASSLAANTEAFF.